Following are 4 T cell receptor beta chains from one sample sequenced in a study of blood T cell repertoires in COVID-19. Sequencing used immunoSEQ multiplex PCR; TCRdb keeps in-frame clones, though not all of them. The repertoire includes some 75,000 clones, over 80% of them detected once, and about 13% sits in the top ten. Specimen: peripheral blood. Every receptor here comes from a man aged 50-60 years with COVID-19, enrolled during active disease.

The chain combines TRBV9 with TRBJ2-2; D may be TRBD2 (5 bases). Trimming pared 7 bases from V and 4 bases from J, leaving 14 bases between. The CDR3 is made up of 14 amino acids. Germline CDR1 reads SGDLS; CDR2 reads YYNGEE. For the CDR3, the DNA is TGTGCCAGCCCAAAGGGCCGGGGCACCGGGGAGCTGTTTTTT. This translates into CASPKGRGTGELFF.

V is TRBV6-5 and J is TRBJ1-2, with 7 bases fitting TRBD1. The CDR3 loop spans 14 amino acids. V lost 6 bases and J lost 8; bases outside the gene matches: 12. Germline-derived CDR1 and CDR2 are MNHEY and SVGAGI. DNA of the CDR3: TGTGCCAGCAGATCCGGACAGGAAGGACGGGGCTACACCTTC. As protein: CASRSGQEGRGYTF.

The rearrangement links TRBV9 to TRBJ1-3; D ambiguous. The CDR3 extends over 16 amino acids. Germline assignment: CDR1 SGDLS and CDR2 YYNGEE. Trimming took off 2 bases at V and 0 bases at J, with 12 bases between the two ends. CDR3 in amino acids: CASSVARSLSGNTIYF. DNA of the CDR3: TGTGCCAGCAGCGTTGCCAGGTCCCTCTCTGGAAACACCATATATTTT.

In this sample, this clone turned up a few times. This chain connects TRBV28 to TRBJ2-7, with 9 bases fitting TRBD2. V trimming: 6 bases; J trimming: 3 bases; junction bases outside the gene matches: 6. The CDR3 is 14 residues long. In germline, CDR1 is MDHEN, CDR2 SYDVKM. The CDR3 nucleotides read TGTGCCAGCAGCCGACTAGCGGAACTCTACGAGCAGTACTTC. This encodes CASSRLAELYEQYF. Looking up the rest from reference TRBV28 and TRBJ2-7 gives the full variable domain: DVKVTQSSRYLVKRTGEKVFLECVQDMDHENMFWYRQDPGLGLRLIYFSYDVKMKEKGDIPEGYSVSREKKERFSLILESASTNQTSMYLCASSRLAELYEQYFGPGTRLTVT.